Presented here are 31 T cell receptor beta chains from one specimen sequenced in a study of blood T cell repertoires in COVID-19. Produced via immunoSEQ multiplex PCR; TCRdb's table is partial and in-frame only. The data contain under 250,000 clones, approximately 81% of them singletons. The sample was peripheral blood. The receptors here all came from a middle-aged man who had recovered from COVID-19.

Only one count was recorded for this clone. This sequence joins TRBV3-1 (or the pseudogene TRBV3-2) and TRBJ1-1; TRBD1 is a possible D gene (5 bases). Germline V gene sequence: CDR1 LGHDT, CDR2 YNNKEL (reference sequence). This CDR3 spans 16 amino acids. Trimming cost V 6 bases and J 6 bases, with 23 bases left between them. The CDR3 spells CASRTITGGEKAEAFF. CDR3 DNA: TGTGCCAGCAGAACTATAACTGGAGGGGAGAAGGCTGAAGCTTTCTTT.

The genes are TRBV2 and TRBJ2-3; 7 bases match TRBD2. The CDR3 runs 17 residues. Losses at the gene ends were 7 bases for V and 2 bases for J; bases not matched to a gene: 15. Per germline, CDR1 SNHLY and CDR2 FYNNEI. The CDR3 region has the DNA TGTGCCAGCACGGGAGAGCGGGAAGGCCCGCCCACAGATACGCAGTATTTT. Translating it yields CASTGEREGPPTDTQYF. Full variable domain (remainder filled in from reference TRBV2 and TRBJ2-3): EPEVTQTPSHQVTQMGQEVILRCVPISNHLYFYWYRQILGQKVEFLVSFYNNEISEKSEIFDDQFSVERPDGSNFTLKIRSTKLEDSAMYFCASTGEREGPPTDTQYFGPGTRLTVL.

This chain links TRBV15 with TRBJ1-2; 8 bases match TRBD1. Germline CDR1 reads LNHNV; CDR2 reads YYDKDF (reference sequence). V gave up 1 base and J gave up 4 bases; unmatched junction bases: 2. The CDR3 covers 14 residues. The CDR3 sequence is CATSRAGGGYGYTF. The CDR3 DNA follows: TGTGCCACCAGCAGAGCAGGGGGCGGCTATGGCTACACCTTC.

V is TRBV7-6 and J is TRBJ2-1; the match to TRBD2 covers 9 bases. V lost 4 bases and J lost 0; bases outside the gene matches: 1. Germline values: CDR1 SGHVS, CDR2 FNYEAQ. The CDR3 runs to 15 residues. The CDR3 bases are TGTGCCAGCAGCTCACTAGCGGGCTCCTACAATGAGCAGTTCTTC. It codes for CASSSLAGSYNEQFF.

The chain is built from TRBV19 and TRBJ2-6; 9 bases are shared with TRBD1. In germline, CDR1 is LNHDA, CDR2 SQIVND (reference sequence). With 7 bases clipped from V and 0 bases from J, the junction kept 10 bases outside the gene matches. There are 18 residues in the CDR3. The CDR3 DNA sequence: TGTGCCAGTACCACCCGGGACAGGGCCACCTCTGGGGCCAACGTCCTGACTTTC. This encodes CASTTRDRATSGANVLTF.

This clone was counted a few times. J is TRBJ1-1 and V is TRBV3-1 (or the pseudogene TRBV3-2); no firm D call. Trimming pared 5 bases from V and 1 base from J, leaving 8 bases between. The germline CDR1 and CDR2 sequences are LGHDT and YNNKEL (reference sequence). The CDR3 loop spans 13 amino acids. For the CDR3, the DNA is TGTGCCAGCAGCTATAGACAGAACACTGAAGCTTTCTTT. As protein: CASSYRQNTEAFF.

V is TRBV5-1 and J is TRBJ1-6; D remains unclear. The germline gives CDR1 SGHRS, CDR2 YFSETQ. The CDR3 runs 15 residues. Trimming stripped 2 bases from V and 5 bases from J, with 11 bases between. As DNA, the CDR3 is TGCGCCAGCAGCTTTTCTGTTCAGAATAATTCACCCCTCCACTTT. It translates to CASSFSVQNNSPLHF. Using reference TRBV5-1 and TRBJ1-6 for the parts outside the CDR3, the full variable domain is KAGVTQTPRYLIKTRGQQVTLSCSPISGHRSVSWYQQTPGQGLQFLFEYFSETQRNKGNFPGRFSGRQFSNSRSEMNVSTLELGDSALYLCASSFSVQNNSPLHFGNGTRLTVT.

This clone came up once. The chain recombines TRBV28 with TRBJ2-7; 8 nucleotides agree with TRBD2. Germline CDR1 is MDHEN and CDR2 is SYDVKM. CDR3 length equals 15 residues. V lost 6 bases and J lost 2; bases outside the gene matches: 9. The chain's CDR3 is CASSTPGRVTYEQYF. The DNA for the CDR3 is TGTGCCAGCAGCACTCCCGGGAGGGTTACCTACGAGCAGTACTTC.

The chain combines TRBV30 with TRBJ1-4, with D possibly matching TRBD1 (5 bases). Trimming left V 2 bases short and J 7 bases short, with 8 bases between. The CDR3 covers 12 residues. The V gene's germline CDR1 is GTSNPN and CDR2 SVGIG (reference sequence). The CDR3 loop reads CAWSPGLEKLFF. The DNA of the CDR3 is TGTGCCTGGAGTCCGGGACTTGAAAAACTGTTTTTT.

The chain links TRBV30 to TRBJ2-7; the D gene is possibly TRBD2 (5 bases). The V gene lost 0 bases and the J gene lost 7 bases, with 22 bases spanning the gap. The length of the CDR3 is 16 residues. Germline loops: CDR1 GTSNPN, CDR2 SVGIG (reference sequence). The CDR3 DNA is TGTGCCTGGAGTGTACCTCCCGTATATGCCCCGGGGGAGCAGTACTTC. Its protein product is CAWSVPPVYAPGEQYF. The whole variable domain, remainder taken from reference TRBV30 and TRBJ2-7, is SQTIHQWPATLVQPVGSPLSLECTVEGTSNPNLYWYRQAAGRGLQLLFYSVGIGQISSEVPQNLSASRPQDRQFILSSKKLLLSDSGFYLCAWSVPPVYAPGEQYFGPGTRLTVT.

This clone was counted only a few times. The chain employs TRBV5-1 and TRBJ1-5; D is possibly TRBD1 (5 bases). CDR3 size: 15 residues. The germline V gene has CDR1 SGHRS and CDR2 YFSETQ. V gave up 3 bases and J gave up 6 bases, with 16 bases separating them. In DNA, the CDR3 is TGCGCCAGCAGCTGGGGGGTGGACTTCCCTCAGCCCCAGCATTTT. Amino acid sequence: CASSWGVDFPQPQHF.

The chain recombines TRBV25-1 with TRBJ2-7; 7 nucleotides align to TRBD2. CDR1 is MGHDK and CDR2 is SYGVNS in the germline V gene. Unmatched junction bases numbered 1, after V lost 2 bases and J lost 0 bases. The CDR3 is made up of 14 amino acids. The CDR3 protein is CASSERTSSYEQYF. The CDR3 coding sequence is TGTGCCAGCAGTGAACGGACTAGCTCCTACGAGCAGTACTTC.

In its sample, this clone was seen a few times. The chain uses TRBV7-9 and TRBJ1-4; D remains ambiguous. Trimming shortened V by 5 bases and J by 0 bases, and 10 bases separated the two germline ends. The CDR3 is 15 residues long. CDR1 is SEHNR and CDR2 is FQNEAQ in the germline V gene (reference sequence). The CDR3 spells CASSPRGTTNEKLFF. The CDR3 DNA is TGTGCCAGCAGCCCCAGAGGGACAACTAATGAAAAACTGTTTTTT.

The CDR3 loop reads CASSPLQGRNTEAFF. In DNA, the CDR3 is TGTGCCAGCTCCCCTCTACAGGGAAGGAACACTGAAGCTTTCTTT. The rearrangement joins TRBV6-5 to TRBJ1-1; TRBD1 might be the D (6 bases). Per the germline V gene, CDR1 is MNHEY and CDR2 is SVGAGI. Trimming shortened V by 8 bases and J by 1 base, and 17 bases separated the two germline ends. The CDR3 spans 15 residues.

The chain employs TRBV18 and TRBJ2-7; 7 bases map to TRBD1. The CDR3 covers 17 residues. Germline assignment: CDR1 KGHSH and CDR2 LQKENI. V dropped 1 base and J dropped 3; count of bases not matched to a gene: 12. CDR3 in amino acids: CASSPLSLRQGVYEQYF. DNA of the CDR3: TGTGCCAGCTCACCACTGTCCCTCCGCCAGGGGGTCTACGAGCAGTACTTC. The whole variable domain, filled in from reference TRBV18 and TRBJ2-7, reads NAGVMQNPRHLVRRRGQEARLRCSPMKGHSHVYWYRQLPEEGLKFMVYLQKENIIDESGMPKERFSAEFPKEGPSILRIQQVVRGDSAAYFCASSPLSLRQGVYEQYFGPGTRLTVT.

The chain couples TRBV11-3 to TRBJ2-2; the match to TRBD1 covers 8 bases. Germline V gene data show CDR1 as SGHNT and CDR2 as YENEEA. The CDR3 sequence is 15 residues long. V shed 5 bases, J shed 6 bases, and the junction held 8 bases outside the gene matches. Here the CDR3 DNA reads TGTGCCAGCAGCCCCGGACAGGGTAGATCCGGGGAGCTGTTTTTT. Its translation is CASSPGQGRSGELFF.

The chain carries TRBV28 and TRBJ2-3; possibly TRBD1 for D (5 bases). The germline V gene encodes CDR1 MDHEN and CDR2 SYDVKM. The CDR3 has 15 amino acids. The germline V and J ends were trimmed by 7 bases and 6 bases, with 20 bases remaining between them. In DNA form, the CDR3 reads TGTGCCAGCACCCCCCCTTGGGGCATACCCGATACGCAGTATTTT. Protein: CASTPPWGIPDTQYF.

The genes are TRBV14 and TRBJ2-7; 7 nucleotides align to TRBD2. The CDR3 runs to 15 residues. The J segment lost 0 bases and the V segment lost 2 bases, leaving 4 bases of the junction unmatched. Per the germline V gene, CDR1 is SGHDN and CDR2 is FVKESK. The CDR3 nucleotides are TGTGCCAGCAGCCAAAAGCTAGCGGCCTCCTACGAGCAGTACTTC. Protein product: CASSQKLAASYEQYF.

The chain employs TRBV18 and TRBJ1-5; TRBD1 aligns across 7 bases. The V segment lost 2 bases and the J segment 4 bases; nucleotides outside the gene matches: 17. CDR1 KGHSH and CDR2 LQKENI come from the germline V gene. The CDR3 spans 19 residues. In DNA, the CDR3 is TGTGCCAGCTCACCAAGGTCGGCTAGAAGGGGGCAGACGAATCAGCCCCAGCATTTT. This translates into CASSPRSARRGQTNQPQHF.

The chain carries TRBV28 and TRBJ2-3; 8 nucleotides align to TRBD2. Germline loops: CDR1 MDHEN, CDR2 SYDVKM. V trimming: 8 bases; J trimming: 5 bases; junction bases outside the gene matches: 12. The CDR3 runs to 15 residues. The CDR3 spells CASWRREGRRDTQYF. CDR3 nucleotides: TGTGCCAGCTGGAGACGGGAGGGCCGTAGAGATACGCAGTATTTT.

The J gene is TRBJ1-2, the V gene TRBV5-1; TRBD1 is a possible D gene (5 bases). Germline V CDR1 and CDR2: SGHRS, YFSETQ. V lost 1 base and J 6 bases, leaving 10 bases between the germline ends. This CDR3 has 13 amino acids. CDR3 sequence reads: CASSLIGADGYTF. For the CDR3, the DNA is TGCGCCAGCAGCTTGATAGGGGCGGATGGCTACACCTTC.

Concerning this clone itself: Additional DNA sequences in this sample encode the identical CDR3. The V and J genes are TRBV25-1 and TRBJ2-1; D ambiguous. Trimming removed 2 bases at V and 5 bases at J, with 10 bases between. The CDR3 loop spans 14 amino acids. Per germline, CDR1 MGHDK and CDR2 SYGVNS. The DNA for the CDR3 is TGTGCCAGCAGTGAACACAGAACCGACAATGAGCAGTTCTTC. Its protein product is CASSEHRTDNEQFF.

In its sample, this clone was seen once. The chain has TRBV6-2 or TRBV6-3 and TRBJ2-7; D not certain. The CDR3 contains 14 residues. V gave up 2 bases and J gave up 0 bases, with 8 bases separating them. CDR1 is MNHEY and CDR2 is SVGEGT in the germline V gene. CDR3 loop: CASSYGASSYEQYF. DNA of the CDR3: TGTGCCAGCAGTTACGGTGCGTCCTCCTACGAGCAGTACTTC.

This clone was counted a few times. CDR3 bases: TGTGCCAGTAGTATCAAATTCACCGGGGAGCTGTTTTTT. Translated, it gives CASSIKFTGELFF. The chain is built from TRBV19 and TRBJ2-2, with D unresolved. The CDR3 has 13 residues. The V end was cut by 3 bases, the J end by 4 bases, with 6 bases between. Germline assignment: CDR1 LNHDA and CDR2 SQIVND (reference sequence). Full variable domain (outside the CDR3, taken from reference TRBV19 and TRBJ2-2): DGGITQSPKYLFRKEGQNVTLSCEQNLNHDAMYWYRQDPGQGLRLIYYSQIVNDFQKGDIAEGYSVSREKKESFPLTVTSAQKNPTAFYLCASSIKFTGELFFGEGSRLTVL.

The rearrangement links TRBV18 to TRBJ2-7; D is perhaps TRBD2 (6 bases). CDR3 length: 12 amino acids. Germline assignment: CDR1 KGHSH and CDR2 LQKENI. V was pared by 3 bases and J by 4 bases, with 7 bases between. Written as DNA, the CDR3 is TGTGCCAGCTCACCGGAGGGATACGAGCAGTACTTC. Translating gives CASSPEGYEQYF. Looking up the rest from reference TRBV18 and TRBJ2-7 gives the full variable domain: NAGVMQNPRHLVRRRGQEARLRCSPMKGHSHVYWYRQLPEEGLKFMVYLQKENIIDESGMPKERFSAEFPKEGPSILRIQQVVRGDSAAYFCASSPEGYEQYFGPGTRLTVT.

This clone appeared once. CDR3 nucleotides: TGTGCCAGTAGTACCGGGACTAGCGGGATTACGCAGTATTTT. This sequence encodes CASSTGTSGITQYF. The genes are TRBV19 and TRBJ2-3, with 13 bases matching TRBD2. CDR1 is LNHDA and CDR2 is SQIVND in the germline V gene (reference sequence). The CDR3 length is 14 residues. The V gene end was trimmed by 4 bases and the J gene end by 8 bases; junction bases not matched to a gene: 3.

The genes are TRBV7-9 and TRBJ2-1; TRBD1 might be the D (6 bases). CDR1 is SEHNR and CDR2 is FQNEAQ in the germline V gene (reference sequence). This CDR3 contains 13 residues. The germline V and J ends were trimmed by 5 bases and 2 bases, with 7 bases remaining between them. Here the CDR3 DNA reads TGTGCCAGCAGCGGGGGCCCCTACAATGAGCAGTTCTTC. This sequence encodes CASSGGPYNEQFF.

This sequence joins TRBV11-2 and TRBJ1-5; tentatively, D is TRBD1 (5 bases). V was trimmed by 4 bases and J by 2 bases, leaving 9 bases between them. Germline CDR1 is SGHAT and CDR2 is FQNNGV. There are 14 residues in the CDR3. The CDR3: CASSSTGGNQPQHF. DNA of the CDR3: TGTGCCAGCAGCTCTACAGGAGGCAATCAGCCCCAGCATTTT. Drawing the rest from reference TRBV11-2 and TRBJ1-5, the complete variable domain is EAGVAQSPRYKIIEKRQSVAFWCNPISGHATLYWYQQILGQGPKLLIQFQNNGVVDDSQLPKDRFSAERLKGVDSTLKIQPAKLEDSAVYLCASSSTGGNQPQHFGDGTRLSIL.

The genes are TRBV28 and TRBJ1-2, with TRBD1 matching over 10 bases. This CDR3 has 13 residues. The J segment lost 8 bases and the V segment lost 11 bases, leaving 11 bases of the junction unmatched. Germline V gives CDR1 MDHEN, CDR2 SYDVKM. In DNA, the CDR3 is TGTGCCTCCGGGACAGGGGACCCCAGGGGCTACACCTTC. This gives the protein CASGTGDPRGYTF.

The CDR3 DNA reads as TGTGCCAGCAGTTTTAGAGCCATTTATAGCAATCAGCCCCAGCATTTT. This gives the protein CASSFRAIYSNQPQHF. This sequence joins TRBV28 and TRBJ1-5; D is undetermined. This CDR3 spans 16 amino acids. Germline V gene data show CDR1 as MDHEN and CDR2 as SYDVKM. V was cut by 3 bases and J by 0 bases, with 12 bases left in between.

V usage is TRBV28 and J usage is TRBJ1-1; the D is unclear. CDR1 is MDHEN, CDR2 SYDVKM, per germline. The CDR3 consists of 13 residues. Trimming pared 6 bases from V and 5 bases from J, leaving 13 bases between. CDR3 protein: CASSPWRRTEAFF. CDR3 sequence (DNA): TGTGCCAGCAGCCCATGGAGGCGGACTGAAGCTTTCTTT. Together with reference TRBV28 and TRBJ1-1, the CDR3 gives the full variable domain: DVKVTQSSRYLVKRTGEKVFLECVQDMDHENMFWYRQDPGLGLRLIYFSYDVKMKEKGDIPEGYSVSREKKERFSLILESASTNQTSMYLCASSPWRRTEAFFGQGTRLTVV.